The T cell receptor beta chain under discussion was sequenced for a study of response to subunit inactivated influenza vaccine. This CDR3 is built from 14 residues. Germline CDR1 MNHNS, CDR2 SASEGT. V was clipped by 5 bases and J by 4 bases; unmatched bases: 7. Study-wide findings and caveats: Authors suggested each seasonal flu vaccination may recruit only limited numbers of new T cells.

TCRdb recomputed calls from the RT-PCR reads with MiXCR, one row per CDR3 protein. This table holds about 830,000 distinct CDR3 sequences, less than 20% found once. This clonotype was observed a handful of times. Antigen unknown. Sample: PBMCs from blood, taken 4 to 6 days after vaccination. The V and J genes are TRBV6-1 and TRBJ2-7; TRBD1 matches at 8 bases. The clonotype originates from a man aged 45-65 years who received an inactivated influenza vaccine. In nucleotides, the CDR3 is TGTGCCAGCAGTCCGACAGGGGAGTTTTACGAGCAGTACTTC. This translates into CASSPTGEFYEQYF.